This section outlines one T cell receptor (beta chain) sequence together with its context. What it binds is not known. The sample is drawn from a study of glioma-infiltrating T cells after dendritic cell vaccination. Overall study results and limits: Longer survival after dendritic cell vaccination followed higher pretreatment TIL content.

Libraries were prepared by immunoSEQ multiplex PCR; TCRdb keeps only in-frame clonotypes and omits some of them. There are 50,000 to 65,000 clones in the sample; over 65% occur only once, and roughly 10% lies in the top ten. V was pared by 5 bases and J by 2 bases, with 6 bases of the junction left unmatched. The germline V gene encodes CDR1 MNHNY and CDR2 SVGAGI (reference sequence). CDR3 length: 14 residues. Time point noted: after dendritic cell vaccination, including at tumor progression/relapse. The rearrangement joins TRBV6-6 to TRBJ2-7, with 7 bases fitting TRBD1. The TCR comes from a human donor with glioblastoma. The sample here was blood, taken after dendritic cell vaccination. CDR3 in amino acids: CASSTRQGAYEQYF. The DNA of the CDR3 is TGTGCCAGCAGTACCAGACAGGGAGCCTACGAGCAGTACTTC.